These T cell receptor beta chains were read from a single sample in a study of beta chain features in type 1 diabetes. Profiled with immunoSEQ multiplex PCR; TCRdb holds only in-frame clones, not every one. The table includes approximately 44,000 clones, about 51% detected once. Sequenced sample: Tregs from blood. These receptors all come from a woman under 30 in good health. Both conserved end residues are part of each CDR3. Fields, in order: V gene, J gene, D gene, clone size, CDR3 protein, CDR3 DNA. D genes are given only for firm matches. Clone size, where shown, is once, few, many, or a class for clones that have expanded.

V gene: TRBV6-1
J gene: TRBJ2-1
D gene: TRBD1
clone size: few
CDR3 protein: CASFRGDRVNEQFF
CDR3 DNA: TGTGCCAGCTTTCGAGGGGACAGGGTCAATGAGCAGTTCTTC

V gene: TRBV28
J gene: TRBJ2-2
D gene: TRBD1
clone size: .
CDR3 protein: CAIKQGVRTGELFF
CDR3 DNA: TGTGCCATAAAACAGGGGGTGAGGACCGGGGAGCTGTTTTTT

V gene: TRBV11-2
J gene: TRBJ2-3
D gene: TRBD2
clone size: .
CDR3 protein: CASSLAKGLAASTDTQYF
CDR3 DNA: TGTGCCAGCAGCTTAGCAAAAGGACTAGCGGCTAGCACAGATACGCAGTATTTT

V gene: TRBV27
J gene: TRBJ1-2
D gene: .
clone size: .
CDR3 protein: CASSLLGGANYGYTF
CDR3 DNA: TGTGCCAGCAGTTTATTGGGGGGGGCAAACTATGGCTACACCTTC

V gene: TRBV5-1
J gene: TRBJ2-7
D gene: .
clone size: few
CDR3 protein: CASSLVAGPGGRYEQYF
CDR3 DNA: TGCGCCAGCAGCTTGGTTGCGGGGCCAGGCGGCCGCTACGAGCAGTACTTC

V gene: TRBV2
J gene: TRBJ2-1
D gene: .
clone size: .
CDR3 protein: CASRGLQGSRINEQFF
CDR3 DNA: TGTGCCAGCAGGGGGTTACAGGGATCAAGGATTAATGAGCAGTTCTTC

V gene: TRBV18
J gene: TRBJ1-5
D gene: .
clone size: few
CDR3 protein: CASSPAGRNQPQHF
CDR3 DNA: TGTGCCAGCTCACCAGCAGGGCGGAATCAGCCCCAGCATTTT

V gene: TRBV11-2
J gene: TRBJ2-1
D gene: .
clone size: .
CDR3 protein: CASSLVSVVQFF
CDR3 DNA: TGTGCCAGCAGCTTAGTCTCGGTCGTGCAGTTCTTC

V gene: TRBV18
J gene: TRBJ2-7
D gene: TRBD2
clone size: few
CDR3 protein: CASSLRGLAGGPYEQYF
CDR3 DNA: TGTGCCAGCTCACTAAGGGGACTAGCGGGAGGGCCCTACGAGCAGTACTTC

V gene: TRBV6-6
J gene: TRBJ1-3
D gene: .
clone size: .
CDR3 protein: CASSPRNTIYF
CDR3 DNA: TGTGCCAGCAGTCCCAGAAACACCATATATTTT

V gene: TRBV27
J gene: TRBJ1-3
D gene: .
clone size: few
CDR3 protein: CASSRRGSGNTIYF
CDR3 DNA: TGTGCCAGCAGTCGCCGCGGCTCTGGAAACACCATATATTTT

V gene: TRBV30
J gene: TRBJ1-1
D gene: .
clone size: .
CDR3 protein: CAWTLSGWNTEAFF
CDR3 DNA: TGTGCCTGGACCTTGTCCGGTTGGAACACTGAAGCTTTCTTT

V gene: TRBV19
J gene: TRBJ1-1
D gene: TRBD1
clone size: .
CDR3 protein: CASSKGQGYTEAFF
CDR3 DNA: TGTGCCAGTAGTAAGGGACAGGGATACACTGAAGCTTTCTTT

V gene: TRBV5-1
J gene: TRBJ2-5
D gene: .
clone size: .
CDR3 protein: CASSLQQGGQRETQYF
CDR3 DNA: TGCGCCAGCAGCTTGCAGCAGGGGGGTCAAAGAGAGACCCAGTACTTC

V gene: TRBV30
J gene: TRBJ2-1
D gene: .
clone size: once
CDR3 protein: CAWRLVGAVGEQFF
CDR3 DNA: TGTGCCTGGAGATTGGTGGGAGCCGTGGGTGAGCAGTTCTTC

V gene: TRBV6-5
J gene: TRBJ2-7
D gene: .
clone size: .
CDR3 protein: CASTRQQPYEQYF
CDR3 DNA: TGTGCCAGCACCAGACAGCAACCCTACGAGCAGTACTTC

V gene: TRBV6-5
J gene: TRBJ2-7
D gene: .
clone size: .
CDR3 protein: CASSLQGYEQYF
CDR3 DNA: TGTGCCAGCAGTCTACAGGGCTACGAGCAGTACTTC

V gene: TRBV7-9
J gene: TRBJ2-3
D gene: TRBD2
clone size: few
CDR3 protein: CASSLGDSGDRTDTQYF
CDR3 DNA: TGTGCCAGCAGCCTAGGAGATAGCGGGGATCGCACAGATACGCAGTATTTT

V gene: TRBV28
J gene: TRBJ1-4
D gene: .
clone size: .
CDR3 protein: CASSSLLSGWTNEKLFF
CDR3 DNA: TGTGCCAGCAGTTCCTTGTTATCAGGGTGGACTAATGAAAAACTGTTTTTT

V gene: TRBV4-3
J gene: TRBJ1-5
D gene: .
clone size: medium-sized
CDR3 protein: CASSPGQYQPQHF
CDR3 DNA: TGCGCCAGCAGCCCCGGACAATATCAGCCCCAGCATTTT

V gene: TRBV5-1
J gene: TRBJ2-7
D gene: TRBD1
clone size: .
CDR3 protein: CASSWDRGSSYEQYF
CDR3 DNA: TGCGCCAGCAGCTGGGACAGGGGGAGCTCCTACGAGCAGTACTTC

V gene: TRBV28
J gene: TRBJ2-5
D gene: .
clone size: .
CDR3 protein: CASSTLAWAGETQYF
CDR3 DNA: TGTGCCAGCAGTACCCTAGCTTGGGCTGGAGAGACCCAGTACTTC

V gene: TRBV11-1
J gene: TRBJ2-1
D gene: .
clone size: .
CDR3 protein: CASSALQYNEQFF
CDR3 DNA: TGTGCCAGCAGCGCTCTACAGTACAATGAGCAGTTCTTC

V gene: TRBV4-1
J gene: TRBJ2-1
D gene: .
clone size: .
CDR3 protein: CASSQSLTGEQFF
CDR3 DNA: TGCGCCAGCAGCCAATCGCTGACGGGTGAGCAGTTCTTC

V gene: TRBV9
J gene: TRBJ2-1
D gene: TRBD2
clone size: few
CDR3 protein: CASSSRASGSDEQFF
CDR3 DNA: TGTGCCAGCAGCTCTAGGGCTAGCGGGAGCGATGAGCAGTTCTTC

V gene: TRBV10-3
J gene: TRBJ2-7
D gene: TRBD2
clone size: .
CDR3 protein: CAISARQLAGTAPYEQYF
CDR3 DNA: TGTGCCATCAGCGCCCGGCAACTAGCGGGAACCGCGCCCTACGAGCAGTACTTC

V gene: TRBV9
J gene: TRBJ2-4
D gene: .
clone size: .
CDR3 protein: CASSVDQGGNIQYF
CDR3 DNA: TGTGCCAGCAGCGTAGATCAGGGAGGCAACATTCAGTACTTC

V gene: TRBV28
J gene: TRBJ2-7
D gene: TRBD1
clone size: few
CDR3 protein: CASSLVDYKGTDEQYF
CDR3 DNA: TGTGCCAGCAGTTTGGTCGATTACAAAGGGACAGACGAGCAGTACTTC

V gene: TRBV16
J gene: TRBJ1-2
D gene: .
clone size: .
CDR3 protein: CASSQSRTSYGYTF
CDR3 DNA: TGTGCCAGCAGCCAATCTAGGACATCATATGGCTACACCTTC

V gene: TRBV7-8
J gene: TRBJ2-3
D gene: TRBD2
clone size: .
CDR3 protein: CASSPLPVAGFRDTQYF
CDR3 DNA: TGTGCCAGCAGCCCTCTCCCCGTAGCGGGATTCAGAGATACGCAGTATTTT

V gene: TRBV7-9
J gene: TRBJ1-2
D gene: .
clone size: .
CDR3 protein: CASSLGHLGYGYTF
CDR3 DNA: TGTGCCAGCAGCTTAGGACACCTTGGGTATGGCTACACCTTC

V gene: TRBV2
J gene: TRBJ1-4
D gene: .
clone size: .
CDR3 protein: CASSENRFSNEKLFF
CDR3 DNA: TGTGCCAGCAGTGAGAACAGATTTTCAAATGAAAAACTGTTTTTT

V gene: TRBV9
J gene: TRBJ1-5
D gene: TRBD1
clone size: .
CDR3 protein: CASSVGPTGGRAQHF
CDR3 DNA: TGTGCCAGCAGCGTAGGACCGACAGGGGGTAGGGCCCAGCATTTT

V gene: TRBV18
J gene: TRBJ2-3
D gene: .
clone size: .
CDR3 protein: CASSPNSGPSDTQYF
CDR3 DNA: TGTGCCAGCTCACCGAACAGCGGGCCCTCAGATACGCAGTATTTT

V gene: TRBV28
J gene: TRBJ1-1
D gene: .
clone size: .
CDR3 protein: CASSPRTASNTEAFF
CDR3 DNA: TGTGCCAGCAGCCCAAGGACAGCCTCTAACACTGAAGCTTTCTTT

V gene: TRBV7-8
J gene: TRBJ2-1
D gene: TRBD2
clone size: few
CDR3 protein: CASSPVGLAAQEQFF
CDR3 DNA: TGTGCCAGCAGTCCCGTGGGACTAGCCGCTCAGGAGCAGTTCTTC

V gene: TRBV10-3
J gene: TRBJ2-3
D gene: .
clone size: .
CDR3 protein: CAISESADTQYF
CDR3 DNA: TGTGCCATCAGTGAGTCCGCAGATACGCAGTATTTT

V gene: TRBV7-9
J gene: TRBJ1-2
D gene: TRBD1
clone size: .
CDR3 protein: CASSLEGGNYGYTF
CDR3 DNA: TGTGCCAGCAGCTTAGAAGGGGGCAACTATGGCTACACCTTC

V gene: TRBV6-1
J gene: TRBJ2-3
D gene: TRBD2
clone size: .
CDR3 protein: CASKGAGEVDTQYF
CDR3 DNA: TGTGCCAGCAAGGGAGCGGGAGAGGTAGATACGCAGTATTTT

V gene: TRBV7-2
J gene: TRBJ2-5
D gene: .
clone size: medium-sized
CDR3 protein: CASSPQETQYF
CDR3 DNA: TGTGCCAGCAGCCCTCAAGAGACCCAGTACTTC

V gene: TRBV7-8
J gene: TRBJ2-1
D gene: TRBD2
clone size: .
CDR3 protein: CASSLGAGGPTNEQFF
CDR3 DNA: TGTGCCAGCAGCTTAGGGGCGGGAGGGCCAACCAATGAGCAGTTCTTC

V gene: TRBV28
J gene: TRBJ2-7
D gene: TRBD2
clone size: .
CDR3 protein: CASSLAGGPSYEQYF
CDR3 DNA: TGTGCCAGCAGTTTAGCGGGGGGCCCCTCCTACGAGCAGTACTTC

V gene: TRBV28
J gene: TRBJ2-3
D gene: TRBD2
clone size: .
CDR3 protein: CASSLIGLAGRTDTQYF
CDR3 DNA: TGTGCCAGCAGTTTAATAGGGCTAGCGGGACGCACAGATACGCAGTATTTT

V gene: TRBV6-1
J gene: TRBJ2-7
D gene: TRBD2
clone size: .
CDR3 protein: CASIWTSGPYEQYF
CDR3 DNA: TGTGCCAGCATCTGGACTAGCGGACCCTACGAGCAGTACTTC

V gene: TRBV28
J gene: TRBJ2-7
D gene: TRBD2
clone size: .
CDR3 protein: CASSLLAGGPHEQYF
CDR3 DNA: TGTGCCAGCAGTTTACTAGCGGGAGGGCCACACGAGCAGTACTTC

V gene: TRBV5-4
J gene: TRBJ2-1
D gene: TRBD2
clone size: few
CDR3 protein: CASSQDVSGRANEQFF
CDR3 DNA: TGCGCCAGCAGCCAAGATGTCAGCGGGAGGGCGAATGAGCAGTTCTTC

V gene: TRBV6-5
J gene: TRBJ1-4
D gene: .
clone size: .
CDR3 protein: CASSFGQLRGKLFF
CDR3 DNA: TGTGCCAGCAGTTTTGGACAACTCCGAGGAAAACTGTTTTTT

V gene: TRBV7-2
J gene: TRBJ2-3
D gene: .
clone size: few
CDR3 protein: CASSSAPRPTDTQYF
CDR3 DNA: TGTGCCAGCAGCTCGGCTCCGCGGCCCACAGATACGCAGTATTTT

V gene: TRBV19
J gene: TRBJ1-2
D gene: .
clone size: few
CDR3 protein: CASSIRDYGYTF
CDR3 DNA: TGTGCCAGTAGTATCCGGGACTATGGCTACACCTTC

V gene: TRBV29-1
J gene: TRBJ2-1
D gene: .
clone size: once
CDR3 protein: CSVEALSNGNNEQFF
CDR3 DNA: TGCAGCGTTGAAGCTCTGTCTAACGGGAATAATGAGCAGTTCTTC

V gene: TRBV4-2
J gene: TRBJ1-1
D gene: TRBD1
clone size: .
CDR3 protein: CASSQVTGGRDEAFF
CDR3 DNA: TGTGCCAGCAGCCAAGTAACAGGGGGCAGGGATGAAGCTTTCTTT

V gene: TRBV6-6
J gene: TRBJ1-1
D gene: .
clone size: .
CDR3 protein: CASSYPLTEAFF
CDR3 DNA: TGTGCCAGCAGTTACCCCCTCACTGAAGCTTTCTTT

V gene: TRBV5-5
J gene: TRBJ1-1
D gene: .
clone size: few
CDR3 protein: CASSLVAGNTEAFF
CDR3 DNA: TGTGCCAGCAGCTTGGTGGCAGGAAATACTGAAGCTTTCTTT

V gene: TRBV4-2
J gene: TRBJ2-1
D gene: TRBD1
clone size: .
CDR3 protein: CASSQDGAGGEEQFF
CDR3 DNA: TGTGCCAGCAGCCAAGATGGGGCAGGGGGCGAAGAGCAGTTCTTC

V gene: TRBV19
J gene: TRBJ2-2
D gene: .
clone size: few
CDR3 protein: CASKVLAANTGELFF
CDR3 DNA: TGTGCCAGTAAGGTACTAGCCGCGAACACCGGGGAGCTGTTTTTT

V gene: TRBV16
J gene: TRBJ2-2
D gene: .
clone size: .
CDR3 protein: CASSPRGSELFF
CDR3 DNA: TGTGCCAGCAGCCCCAGGGGTTCGGAGCTGTTTTTT

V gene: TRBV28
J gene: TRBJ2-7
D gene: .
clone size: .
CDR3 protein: CASSVQGYEQYF
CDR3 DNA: TGTGCCAGCAGTGTACAGGGTTACGAGCAGTACTTC